This TCR beta chain was obtained from a study of cytomegalovirus exposure and HLA in healthy donors. The CDR3 totals 14 residues. Trimming left V 7 bases short and J 1 base short, with 17 bases between. Germline V CDR1 and CDR2: SQVTM, ANQGSEA. PCR amplification relied on 60 Vbeta primers (plus 13 Jbeta primers). Here immunoSEQ multiplex PCR was the method, and the copy in TCRdb shows in-frame clones only, minus some. The sample consists of about 140,000 clones, 80% of them appearing once. The sequenced sample was PBMCs. This chain links TRBV29-1 with TRBJ2-7; a weak D match, TRBD1 (7 bases). The origin of this receptor is a woman in her 40s in good health and CMV-seronegative. The DNA of the CDR3 is TGCAGCGCCCTCGGGGCAGGGGGGTCCTACGAGCAGTACTTC. As protein: CSALGAGGSYEQYF.